This T cell receptor beta chain originates from a study of early T cells in non-severe SARS-CoV-2 infection. Study context: Chains from this unsorted whole-blood bulk RNA could not be paired. Notes on the study in general: Comparison of clonotypes with VDJdb favored anti-spike CD8 responses while missing private and CD4 specificities.

Attached unique molecular identifiers marked individual cDNA molecules. TCRdb reanalysed the 5' RACE reads using MiXCR and keeps one entry per CDR3 protein. This table has tens of thousands of distinct CDR3 sequences, roughly 6.6% appearing once. V lost 4 bases, J lost 0 bases, and 13 bases lay in between. Germline CDR1 is MNHEY and CDR2 is SVGAGI. The CDR3 consists of 15 residues. This clonotype has ten or more counts. No antigen is known for it. This rearrangement joins TRBV6-5 to TRBJ2-7; D is uncertain. The specimen was whole blood. This receptor was obtained from an adult who was a healthcare worker with PCR-confirmed SARS-CoV-2 infection or an uninfected control (not recorded which). DNA for the CDR3: TGTGCCAGCAGTTCCGTGGGCCAGAGCTCCTACGAGCAGTACTTC. The encoded protein is CASSSVGQSSYEQYF.